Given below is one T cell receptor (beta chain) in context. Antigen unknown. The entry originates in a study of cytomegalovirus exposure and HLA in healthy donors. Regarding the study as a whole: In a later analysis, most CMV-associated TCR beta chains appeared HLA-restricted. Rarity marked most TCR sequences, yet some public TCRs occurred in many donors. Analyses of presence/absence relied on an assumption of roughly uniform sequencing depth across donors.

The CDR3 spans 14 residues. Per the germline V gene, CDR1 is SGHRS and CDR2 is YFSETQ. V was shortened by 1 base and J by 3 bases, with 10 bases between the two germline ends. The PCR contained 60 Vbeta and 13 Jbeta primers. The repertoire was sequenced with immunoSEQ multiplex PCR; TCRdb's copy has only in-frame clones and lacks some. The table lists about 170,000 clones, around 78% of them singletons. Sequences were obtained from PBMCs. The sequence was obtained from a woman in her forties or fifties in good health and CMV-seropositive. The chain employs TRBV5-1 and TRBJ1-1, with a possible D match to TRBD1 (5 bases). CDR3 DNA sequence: TGCGCCAGCAGCTTGTTCAAGGGGCACACTGAAGCTTTCTTT. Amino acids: CASSLFKGHTEAFF.